This is a list of T cell receptor beta chains from one sample in a study of blood T cell repertoires in COVID-19. Sequenced by immunoSEQ multiplex PCR; TCRdb stores in-frame clones only, minus some. Among about 99,000 clones listed, 60% to 85% were seen once. The sequencing sample was made of peripheral blood. These receptor sequences come from an elderly woman with active or convalescent COVID-19. Both conserved end residues are part of each CDR3. D genes are given only for firm matches. The listing skips clone size in some rows; elsewhere it reads once, few, many or a size class.

>TRBJ1-4|TRBV2|NA|few
TGTGCCAGCAGTGGGGGGGATGAAAAACTGTTTTTT
CASSGGDEKLFF
>TRBJ2-3|TRBV18|NA|NA
TGTGCCAGCTCACCAGGGAGTAGATTAGATACGCAGTATTTT
CASSPGSRLDTQYF
>TRBJ2-5|TRBV5-1|TRBD2|NA
TGTGCCAGCAGCCGACTAGCGGGAGGTCAAGAGACCCAGTACTTC
CASSRLAGGQETQYF
>TRBJ2-1|TRBV14|TRBD2|NA
TGTGCCAGCAGCTACAGCCCCGGACTAGCGGGAAGTTTCAATGAGCAGTTCTTC
CASSYSPGLAGSFNEQFF
>TRBJ2-7|TRBV4-2|NA|NA
TGTGCCAGCAGCCAAGTCTCGCCGCTAGCCTACGAGCAGTACTTC
CASSQVSPLAYEQYF
>TRBJ2-7|TRBV29-1|NA|NA
TGCAGCGTTGAAGATCAGGACGAGCAGTACTTC
CSVEDQDEQYF
>TRBJ1-2|TRBV7-8|NA|NA
TGTGCCAGCAGCTTAGGGAAGGACACCCTCACCTTC
CASSLGKDTLTF
>TRBJ2-7|TRBV5-1|NA|NA
TGCGCCAGCAGCTACGGCACCGCCGGACGGGGTTCCTACGAGCAGTACTTC
CASSYGTAGRGSYEQYF
>TRBJ1-1|TRBV4-1|NA|NA
TGCGCCAGCAGCCAATTTGAAGTGACGGGGACTGAAGCTTTCTTT
CASSQFEVTGTEAFF
>TRBJ1-4|TRBV6-5|NA|NA
TGTGCCAGCCGCCGGGGTAATGAAAAACTGTTTTTT
CASRRGNEKLFF
>TRBJ2-1|TRBV14|NA|NA
TGTGCCAGCAGCCAAGATCGGTACAATGAGCAGTTCTTC
CASSQDRYNEQFF
>TRBJ1-2|TRBV5-1|TRBD1|NA
TGTGCCAGCAGCTCGGGAACCTCCGACAGGGCCAACTATGGCTACACCTTC
CASSSGTSDRANYGYTF
>TRBJ1-5|TRBV6-2/TRBV6-3|NA|NA
TGTGCCAGCAGTTACTTTCTGGGGCGGGGCGAAGGTCAGCCCCAGCATTTT
CASSYFLGRGEGQPQHF
>TRBJ1-1|TRBV2|NA|NA
TGTGCCAGCAGGGGGGCCATGAACACTGAAGCTTTCTTT
CASRGAMNTEAFF
>TRBJ2-1|TRBV29-1|NA|NA
TGCAGCGTCGACGCCTGGGGGGATAACAATGAGCAGTTCTTC
CSVDAWGDNNEQFF
>TRBJ1-1|TRBV7-2|NA|few
TGTGCCAGCAGCCGGGACTATAAGATCACTGAAGCTTTCTTT
CASSRDYKITEAFF